This T cell receptor beta chain is from a study of blood T cell repertoires in COVID-19. CDR1 is SEHNR, CDR2 FQNEAQ, per germline (reference sequence). This CDR3 spans 11 amino acids. V lost 6 bases and J lost 10, with 10 bases in between. Only in-frame clones appear in the TCRdb table, and some are missing; sequencing was by immunoSEQ multiplex PCR. The top ten hold about 14% of the sample, which has around 160,000 clones, roughly 80% seen once. The sequencing sample was made of peripheral blood. The rearrangement uses TRBV7-9 and TRBJ2-1; no clear D gene. The clonotype comes from an elderly woman with acute or convalescent COVID-19. In DNA, the CDR3 is TGTGCCAGCAGTCTCCTGAGCGAGCAGTTCTTC. Protein product: CASSLLSEQFF.